Listed below are T cell receptor beta chains from one sample, sequenced in a study of regulatory T cells in long-lasting Graves disease. One entry per CDR3 protein results from TCRdb running MiXCR on the multiplex PCR reads. The table lists about 470,000 distinct CDR3 sequences, around 21% of them singletons. Sequenced material: peripheral blood mononuclear cells (PBMCs), taken when the disease was refractory, from a patient treated with antithyroid drugs. The receptors here all came from a female donor with Graves disease. The CDR3 runs from the conserved cysteine through the conserved F or W. The D gene is left open where the match is weak. Rows give clone size only sometimes, using once, few, many, or a class for an expanded clone.

>TRBD1|TRBJ1-2|few|TRBV28
TGTGCCAGCAGTTTCAGGGGGCGCAGCTATGGCTACACCTTC
CASSFRGRSYGYTF
>TRBD2|TRBJ2-4|many|TRBV19
TGTGCCAGTAGTCCTCGGGGACTAGCGGCGGCCAAAAACATTCAGTACTTC
CASSPRGLAAAKNIQYF
>NA|TRBJ1-1|many|TRBV7-8
TGTGCCAGCACCCCTCTTCCTGCGGTAACTGAAGCTTTCTTT
CASTPLPAVTEAFF
>TRBD1|TRBJ2-2|many|TRBV7-2
TGTGCCAGCAGCTTAGACGGGACAGGAGGGGCCGGGGAGCTGTTTTTT
CASSLDGTGGAGELFF
>NA|TRBJ1-4|NA|TRBV4-2
TGTGCCAGCAGCCAAATACCACTAAAGGACAATCTGTTTTTT
CASSQIPLKDNLFF
>TRBD2|TRBJ2-2|NA|TRBV7-2
TGTGCCAGCAGCGAGGGACTAGCGGGAGGAACCGGGGAGCTGTTTTTT
CASSEGLAGGTGELFF
>NA|TRBJ2-2|many|TRBV6-5
TGTGCCAGCAGTTACCTCAGGGGCGGCACCGGGGAGCTGTTTTTT
CASSYLRGGTGELFF
>NA|TRBJ2-7|NA|TRBV30
TGTGCCTGGAGCGCAGGGGGGGGATACGAGCAGTACTTC
CAWSAGGGYEQYF
>NA|TRBJ1-4|NA|TRBV28
TGTGCCAGCAGTAGCCCGGGGTATGAAAAACTGTTTTTT
CASSSPGYEKLFF
>NA|TRBJ2-7|many|TRBV6-5
TGTGCCAGCAGTTATAATGGCTACGAGCAGTACTTC
CASSYNGYEQYF
>NA|TRBJ1-2|NA|TRBV20-1
TGCAGTGCTGGCCAGGGCCCTAACTATGGCTACACCTTC
CSAGQGPNYGYTF
>NA|TRBJ2-5|few|TRBV12-3/TRBV12-4
TGTGCCAGCAGGGATAGGGACTTACGAAGCGAGACCCAGTACTTC
CASRDRDLRSETQYF
>NA|TRBJ2-3|NA|TRBV4-2
TGTGCCAGCAGCCAGGAGACTATCACAGATACGCAGTATTTT
CASSQETITDTQYF
>NA|TRBJ1-4|many|TRBV28
TGTGCCAGCAGTTTCGCGACTGGGAATGAAAAACTGTTTTTT
CASSFATGNEKLFF
>NA|TRBJ1-1|many|TRBV5-5
TGTGCCAGCAGTTGGGGCGGCACTGAAGCTTTCTTT
CASSWGGTEAFF
>NA|TRBJ2-7|NA|TRBV29-1
TGCAGCGCCGGGGACAGCGGGTACGAGCAGTACTTC
CSAGDSGYEQYF
>NA|TRBJ1-5|many|TRBV20-1
TGCAGTGCCAGATCCGGGACACCTTCAGTCAATCAGCCCCAGCATTTT
CSARSGTPSVNQPQHF
>NA|TRBJ1-4|many|TRBV5-1
TGCGCCAGCAGCTTGGAACAACCGAGGGGTGAAAAACTGTTTTTT
CASSLEQPRGEKLFF
>TRBD1|TRBJ1-1|many|TRBV12-3/TRBV12-4
TGTGCCAGCAGTTCGAGACAGGGGAGTGAAGCTTTCTTT
CASSSRQGSEAFF
>TRBD1|TRBJ1-6|NA|TRBV4-3
TGCGCCAGCAGCCAAGGTGGACAGGGGGCTTATTCACCCCTCCACTTT
CASSQGGQGAYSPLHF
>NA|TRBJ2-1|NA|TRBV5-1
TGCGCCAGCAGCTTGGACTGGGATGAGCAGTTCTTC
CASSLDWDEQFF
>TRBD1|TRBJ1-1|few|TRBV12-3/TRBV12-4
TGTGCCAGCAGTCTCGGGACAGCGGACACTGAAGCTTTCTTT
CASSLGTADTEAFF
>TRBD1|TRBJ2-7|few|TRBV6-5
TGTGCCAGCAGTTTTAAACCGGGACAGGGCTACGAGCAGTACTTC
CASSFKPGQGYEQYF
>NA|TRBJ2-7|many|TRBV7-9
TGTGCCAGCAGCGTCGCCGGGACTCCCTACGAGCAGTACTTC
CASSVAGTPYEQYF
>TRBD2|TRBJ2-3|NA|TRBV12-3/TRBV12-4
TGTGCCAGCAAGGAAGGGACTAGGGACCATTTT
CASKEGTRDHF
>NA|TRBJ1-5|many|TRBV24-1
TGTGCCACCTCGGTGGGGGGAATCGGCAATCAGCCCCAGCATTTT
CATSVGGIGNQPQHF
>TRBD1|TRBJ2-7|many|TRBV28
TGTGCCAGCAGCCCCGGACAGGGGGCGAGCGAGCAGTACTTC
CASSPGQGASEQYF
>NA|TRBJ2-4|NA|TRBV6-2/TRBV6-3
TGTGCCAGCAGTTACATGGGGCTTGGGGGCAAAAACATTCAGTACTTC
CASSYMGLGGKNIQYF
>NA|TRBJ2-7|many|TRBV28
TGTGCCAGCATCAACAATCACGGGGCAGGGGGGTTGTTTTACGAGCAGTACTTC
CASINNHGAGGLFYEQYF
>NA|TRBJ1-5|many|TRBV2
TGTGCCAGCAGCTCAACGGGGGATCGCAGCAATCAGCCCCAGCATTTT
CASSSTGDRSNQPQHF
>NA|TRBJ2-1|few|TRBV27
TGTGCCAGCAGCTACCTAACCTCAGGGCGTGGATATGAGCAGTTCTTC
CASSYLTSGRGYEQFF
>NA|TRBJ2-1|few|TRBV20-1
TGCAGTGCTAGAGAGGGGGGAAACGGGCCGGGGTACAATGAGCAGTTCTTC
CSAREGGNGPGYNEQFF
>NA|TRBJ2-5|many|TRBV10-3
TGTGCCATCAGTGAGTCGGGCCGTGGTCTTGAAAGAGAGGCCCAGTACTTC
CAISESGRGLEREAQYF
>TRBD1|TRBJ1-1|many|TRBV2
TGTGCCAGCAGACATCCTCGGGACAGGGGATCTTACACTGAAGCTTTCTTT
CASRHPRDRGSYTEAFF
>TRBD1|TRBJ1-1|many|TRBV27
TGTGCCAAATTGAGGGGGCGCGACACTGAAGCTTTCTTT
CAKLRGRDTEAFF
>TRBD1|TRBJ2-2|NA|TRBV19
TGTGCCAGTAGTTCCACCTCCGGGACAGGTTGGGCGAACACCGGGGAGCTGTTTTTT
CASSSTSGTGWANTGELFF
>NA|TRBJ2-5|NA|TRBV5-5
TGTGCCAGCAGCCCCCGACTGGGGTCCCGGGAGACCCAGTACTTC
CASSPRLGSRETQYF
>TRBD1|TRBJ2-7|NA|TRBV7-9
TGTGCCAGCAGCTTTGACAGGGGGGTCTACGAGCAGTACTTC
CASSFDRGVYEQYF
>NA|TRBJ1-6|NA|TRBV5-6
TGTGCCAGCAGCTGGGGGACGGGGGCGGATAATTCACCCCTCCACTTT
CASSWGTGADNSPLHF
>NA|TRBJ2-6|NA|TRBV27
TGTGCCAGCAGTGACCGCCCCTCTGGGGCCAACGTCCTGACTTTC
CASSDRPSGANVLTF